Reported below is one T cell receptor beta chain. The data stem from a study of blood T cell repertoires in COVID-19. Study background: The United States, Italy and Spain supplied acute and convalescent COVID-19 samples. Nucleic acid was either cDNA or gDNA, and it came from T cells, B-cell-depleted T cells, or PBMCs.

As processed by the authors: Amplifying reference gene primers gave estimates of nucleated cell counts. Using immunoSEQ multiplex PCR, the repertoire was profiled, and TCRdb retains in-frame clones only, with some absent. V and J calls and clone size are as listed in that table; D and trimming were resolved from the DNA. The data hold around 250,000 clones, with around 86% observed a single time. CDR3 length equals 18 residues. The germline V gene has CDR1 SGHDN and CDR2 FVKESK. With 3 bases removed from V and 4 bases from J, the gap between germline ends came to 21 bases. Sequenced sample: peripheral blood. This receptor was obtained from a woman aged 40-49 years who had recovered from COVID-19. J is TRBJ2-2 and V is TRBV14, with D tentatively TRBD1 (6 bases). In DNA form, the CDR3 reads TGTGCCAGCAGCCACCCCGGACAGTCCGACTGGACCACCGGGGAGCTGTTTTTT. Its translation: CASSHPGQSDWTTGELFF.